The 11 T cell receptor beta chains given below trace back to one sample, sequenced in a study of T cell responses to AZD1222 COVID-19 vaccine. The repertoire was sequenced with immunoSEQ multiplex PCR; TCRdb's copy has only in-frame clones and lacks some. The profile shows tens of thousands of clones, around four fifths of them singletons. The sequences come from peripheral blood, collected on day 0 of AZD1222 vaccination. The receptors stem from an adult in good health.

The rearrangement joins TRBV5-6 to TRBJ1-3, with D maybe TRBD1 (6 bases). The CDR3 is made up of 15 amino acids. V was pared by 1 base and J by 4 bases, with 12 bases between. Germline CDR1 is SGHDT and CDR2 is YYEEEE. This chain's CDR3 is CASSLTRGHGNTIYF. In DNA, the CDR3 is TGTGCCAGCAGCTTGACGCGGGGGCACGGAAACACCATATATTTT.

The chain uses TRBV7-9 and TRBJ2-5; possible D gene TRBD2, 5 bases. Germline values: CDR1 SEHNR, CDR2 FQNEAQ (reference sequence). The CDR3 has 17 amino acids. V dropped 5 bases and J dropped 1 base, with 20 bases sitting between them. Written as DNA, the CDR3 is TGTGCCAGCAGCGCACCCAAATCGCGCGGGCCCCAAGAGACCCAGTACTTC. Translation: CASSAPKSRGPQETQYF.

The chain has TRBV7-2 and TRBJ2-1; 16 positions agree with TRBD2. Germline CDR1 and CDR2: SGHTA and FQGNSA. The CDR3 totals 17 residues. Trimming at V came to 5 bases and at J to 3 bases, leaving 4 bases not matched to a gene. In nucleotides, the CDR3 is TGTGCCAGCAGCCCGGGACTAGCGGGAGGGCACTACAATGAGCAGTTCTTC. Translating gives CASSPGLAGGHYNEQFF.

The chain employs TRBV19 and TRBJ1-4; 7 bases fit TRBD1. V shed 6 bases and J 6 bases; nucleotides not matched to a gene: 7. The CDR3 covers 14 residues. Germline V gene lookup returns CDR1 LNHDA and CDR2 SQIVND (reference sequence). CDR3 residues: CASRGGTDHEKLFF. The CDR3 bases are TGTGCCAGTAGGGGCGGGACAGATCATGAAAAACTGTTTTTT.

This chain connects TRBV6-1 to TRBJ1-1; 8 bases line up with TRBD1. The CDR3 is 16 residues long. The V gene's germline CDR1 is MNHNS and CDR2 SASEGT. V was clipped by 5 bases and J by 1 base; unmatched bases: 9. CDR3 nucleotides: TGTGCCAGCAGTAAAGGGACAGGTAGGGGGAACACTGAAGCTTTCTTT. This translates into CASSKGTGRGNTEAFF.

This clone was counted between two and nine times. The CDR3 DNA is TGTGCCACCAGGGGTTGGGCCAAAAACATTCAGTACTTC. Protein sequence: CATRGWAKNIQYF. The chain uses TRBV12-3 or TRBV12-4 and TRBJ2-4, with D tentatively TRBD1 (6 bases). The V and J ends lost 10 bases and 1 base respectively, with 11 bases between them. This CDR3 comprises 13 residues.

CDR3 sequence reads: CATDSYEQYF. The CDR3 bases are TGTGCTACGGACTCCTACGAGCAGTACTTC. V and J are TRBV6-5 and TRBJ2-7; D is uncertain. CDR1 and CDR2 (germline): MNHEY, SVGAGI. The CDR3 length is 10 residues.

The gene calls are TRBV10-3 and TRBJ2-1, with D unresolved. The CDR3 has 15 residues. Trimming took off 2 bases at V and 2 bases at J, with 10 bases between the two ends. Germline CDR1 and CDR2: ENHRY and SYGVKD. The CDR3 here is CAISEAAEAYNEQFF. CDR3 nucleotide sequence: TGTGCCATCAGTGAGGCCGCGGAAGCCTACAATGAGCAGTTCTTC.

The CDR3: CASSGSRTGIEQYF. DNA for the CDR3: TGTGCCAGCAGCGGCAGTCGGACGGGGATCGAGCAGTACTTC. This rearrangement joins TRBV7-2 to TRBJ2-7; tentative D call: TRBD2 (5 bases). This CDR3 has 14 residues. Germline assignment: CDR1 SGHTA and CDR2 FQGNSA. V shed 5 bases and J shed 6 bases, with 17 bases lying between them. The variable domain in full, completed from reference TRBV7-2 and TRBJ2-7, reads GAGVSQSPSNKVTEKGKDVELRCDPISGHTALYWYRQSLGQGLEFLIYFQGNSAPDKSGLPSDRFSAERTGGSVSTLTIQRTQQEDSAVYLCASSGSRTGIEQYFGPGTRLTVT.

The rearrangement uses TRBV27 and TRBJ2-5; D might be TRBD1 (5 bases). Trimming removed 0 bases from V and 4 bases from J, with 6 bases in between. CDR3 size: 13 residues. Germline V gives CDR1 MNHEY, CDR2 SMNVEV (reference sequence). The CDR3 DNA sequence: TGTGCCAGCAGTTTATCGCAGGGAGAGACCCAGTACTTC. It encodes CASSLSQGETQYF.

The chain links TRBV6-6 to TRBJ2-7, with 10 bases matching TRBD1. Unmatched junction bases numbered 0, after V lost 2 bases and J lost 5 bases. Germline loops: CDR1 MNHNY, CDR2 SVGAGI (reference sequence). This CDR3 spans 13 amino acids. The CDR3 coding sequence is TGTGCCAGCAGTTACGGGACAGGGGACGAGCAGTACTTC. The encoded protein is CASSYGTGDEQYF.